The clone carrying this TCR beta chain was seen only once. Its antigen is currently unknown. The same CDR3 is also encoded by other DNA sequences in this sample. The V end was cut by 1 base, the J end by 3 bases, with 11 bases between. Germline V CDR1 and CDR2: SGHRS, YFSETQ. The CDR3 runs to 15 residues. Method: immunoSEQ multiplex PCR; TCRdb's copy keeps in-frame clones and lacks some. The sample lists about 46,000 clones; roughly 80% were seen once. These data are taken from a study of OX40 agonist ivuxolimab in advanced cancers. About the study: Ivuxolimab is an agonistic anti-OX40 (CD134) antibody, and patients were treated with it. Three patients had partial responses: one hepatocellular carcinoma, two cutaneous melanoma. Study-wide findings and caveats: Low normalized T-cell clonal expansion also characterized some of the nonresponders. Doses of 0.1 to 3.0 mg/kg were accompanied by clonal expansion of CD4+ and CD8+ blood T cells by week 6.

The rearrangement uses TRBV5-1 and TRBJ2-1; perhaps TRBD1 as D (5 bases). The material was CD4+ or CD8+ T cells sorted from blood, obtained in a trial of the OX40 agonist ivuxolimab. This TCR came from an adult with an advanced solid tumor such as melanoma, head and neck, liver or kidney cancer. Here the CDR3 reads CASSLSVQGYNEQFF. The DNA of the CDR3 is TGCGCCAGCAGCTTGTCTGTCCAGGGCTACAATGAGCAGTTCTTC.